This T cell receptor (beta chain) was recorded in a study of blood T cells in healthy people across ages (dated by TCRdb to the mid-2010s). Regarding the research as a whole: Template switching captured roughly one uniquely barcoded TCR beta cDNA molecule per two T cells in model experiments. Age-related changes in TCR beta repertoire diversity were measured in the study by deep sequencing normalized with unique cDNA molecular identifiers. To avoid experimental bias, donors of different ages were distributed randomly across sequencing lanes. The study analyzed two additional independent replicas of 1 million unique cDNA reads from the same blood draw for two donors, one aged 18 to 29 and one aged 80 or older. Four age groups were formed from the donors: young (average about 16 years), middle-aged (approximately 41), aged (around 62) and long-lived (less than 85).

The donors were roughly 39 Caucasian individuals from Russia, aged 6 to 90 years, who were systemically healthy. Each donor gave ten milliliters of peripheral blood, collected into EDTA-treated Vacutainer tubes. Ficoll-Paque density-gradient centrifugation was used to isolate PBMCs, with at least 6 million per sample. Total RNA was extracted from PBMCs with Trizol reagent, with at least 6 micrograms obtained per sample. Naive CD45RAhigh/CD27high T cell percentages were measured by flow cytometry on a PBMC aliquot from every donor. Points on this clonotype: The specificity of this receptor is unknown. The record has no base qualities; no much larger clone is one base away.

The library was obtained by 5' RACE. Sequenced on an Illumina HiSeq 2500. A second 7 to 11 cycle PCR used a sample-barcoded 5' primer and a J-beta primer mix. A template-switch 5' adaptor carrying 12 random nucleotides introduced a unique molecular identifier onto each TCR beta cDNA molecule. At least 2.5 million CDR3-containing paired-end reads were obtained from each sample. First-strand cDNA was synthesized from all RNA with the Mint cDNA synthesis kit, primed by a TRBC-specific oligonucleotide. After uracil-DNA glycosylase treatment, a first 18-cycle PCR used universal primers M1SS and BC2_uni_R on all cDNA. On the authors' methods: Normalization of each sample was performed by random selection of 1 million high-quality reads, each carrying a distinct molecular identifier. Instead of being binned into consensus sequences, reads with shared molecular identifiers were discarded. MiTCR, with a Q25 quality threshold and the strictest error-elimination algorithm, was used for CDR3 identification, clonotype clustering and error correction. Lower-bound total TCR beta diversity was estimated with a nonparametric unseen species model using Euler transformation. Using fastp trimming at Q25 and MiXCR clonotype assembly, TCRdb reanalyzed the public sequencing data and kept in-frame beta chains. All rows with the same CDR3 protein become a single entry with the most common DNA and genes. The V and J calls shown here were made by TCRdb, not taken from the authors' results. For this sample the table gives approximately 770,000 distinct CDR3 sequences, of which nearly 60% were detected only once. The ten largest clones take up 20% to 25% of the sample.

General findings and caveats noted by the study authors: The CMV infection status of donors was not known, potentially confounding age-related changes in expanded clonotypes. Compared with the aged group, more naive CD4+ T cells, fewer expanded clones and increased TCR diversity were shown by the long-lived group, suggesting age selection. Estimates of total diversity based on one million sequenced T cells were considered lower bounds and underestimates. Because profiling used bulk unsorted PBMCs, naive and antigen-experienced compartments could not be compared conclusively. The percentage of naive T cells measured by flow cytometry correlated strongly with observed TCR beta diversity. Observed TCR beta diversity per million T cells fell roughly linearly with age, and a significant reduction was already apparent by age approximately 40.

V is cut by 6 bases and J by 3 bases, and the space between the germline ends is 18 bases. CDR1 and CDR2, per the germline V gene (reference sequence), are DFQATT and SNEGSKA. Measured from the cysteine to the phenylalanine, the CDR3 is 14 residues long. Only the CDR3 portion is preserved as DNA: 42 bases, with reading frame beginning at the first base. Input material: blood. The sequence joins TRBV20-1 to TRBJ2-7, with a weak D call of TRBD2 (5 bases match). The origin of this receptor is a man aged 25-45 years in good health. The nucleotide sequence reads as follows: TGCAGTGCCAACCCGGGGTACGCCCTCTACGAGCAGTACTTC. Its amino acids are CSANPGYALYEQYF.